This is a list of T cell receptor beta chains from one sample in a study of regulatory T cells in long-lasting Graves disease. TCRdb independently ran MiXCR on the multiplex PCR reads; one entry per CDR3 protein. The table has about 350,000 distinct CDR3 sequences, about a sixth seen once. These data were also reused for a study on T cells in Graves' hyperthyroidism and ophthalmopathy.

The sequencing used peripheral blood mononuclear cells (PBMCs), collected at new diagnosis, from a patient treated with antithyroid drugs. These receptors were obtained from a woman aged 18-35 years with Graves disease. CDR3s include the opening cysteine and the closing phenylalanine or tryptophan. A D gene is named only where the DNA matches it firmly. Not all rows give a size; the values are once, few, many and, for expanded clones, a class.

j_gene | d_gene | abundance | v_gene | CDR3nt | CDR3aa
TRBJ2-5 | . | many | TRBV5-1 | TGCGCCAGCAGCCCGATGAGTGGGCGTAAAGAGACCCAGTACTTC | CASSPMSGRKETQYF
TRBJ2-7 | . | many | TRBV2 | TGTGCCAGCGGTGCGGGCTACGAGCAGTACTTC | CASGAGYEQYF
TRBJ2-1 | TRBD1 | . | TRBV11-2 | TGTGCCAGCAGCCCTCGGAGAGGGGCAGGGGGCTACAATGAGCAGTTCTTC | CASSPRRGAGGYNEQFF
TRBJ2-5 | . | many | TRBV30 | TGTGCCTGGAGTGTACGTACCCAAGAGACCCAGTACTTC | CAWSVRTQETQYF
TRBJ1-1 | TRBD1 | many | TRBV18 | TGTGCCAGCTCACCCCTAGGACAGGGGGCGAACACTGAAGCTTTCTTT | CASSPLGQGANTEAFF
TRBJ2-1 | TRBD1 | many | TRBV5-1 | TGCGCCAGCAGCTTAACAGGGGTAGCCTACAATGAGCAGTTCTTC | CASSLTGVAYNEQFF
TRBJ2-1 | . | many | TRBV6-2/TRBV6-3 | TGTGCCAGCAGTTACTCGATACGGTACAATGAGCAGTTCTTC | CASSYSIRYNEQFF
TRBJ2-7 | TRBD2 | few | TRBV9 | TGTGCCAGCAGCGTAGGGGGACTAGCGGGAGCCGAGCAGTACTTC | CASSVGGLAGAEQYF
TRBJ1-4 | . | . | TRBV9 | TGTGCCAGCAGCGTAGGAGGGTCTAATGAAAAACTGTTTTTT | CASSVGGSNEKLFF
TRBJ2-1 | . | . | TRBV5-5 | TGTGCCAGCAGCTTTCAGGGTTCCGACGAGCAGTTCTTC | CASSFQGSDEQFF